Described below is a single T cell receptor beta chain sequence and its context. This clone was picked up a small number of times. The antigen this receptor binds is unknown. The sample holds no much larger clone one base away, and base qualities are not on file. The CDR3 contains 15 residues, cysteine and phenylalanine counted. Only the CDR3 DNA is retained, 45 bases long and in frame from the first base. The germline V gene encodes CDR1 MNHEY and CDR2 SVGAGI. The germline V end is reduced by 6 bases and the J end by 2 bases; junction bases left unmatched: 7. Each collaborating institution followed its own protocols to collect whole blood in K2EDTA tubes. For TCRbeta analysis, collaborators shipped samples in one of three forms: frozen whole blood, isolated PBMCs, or DNA extracted from either of those sample types. TCRbeta CDR3 regions were amplified from genomic DNA using the immunoSEQ Assay, a bias-controlled multiplex PCR. In the source study's methods: Nucleated cell counts per sample were estimated from amplification of reference gene primers within the assay. To quantify the absolute abundance of each unique TCRbeta CDR3 rearrangement, sequence reads were collapsed and filtered. For each sample, productive Simpson clonality was calculated as the square root of Simpson's diversity index across productive rearrangements. The table comes from immuneACCESS by way of TCRdb, which keeps in-frame sequences with V and J called. Part of the clones is missing from these tables; in studies checked, under half for an unresolved V gene and the rest for unknown reasons. The V and J calls and clone size are taken from that table; D and trimming were inferred from the DNA. The sample contains tens of thousands of clones, roughly 79% of them found a single time. Of the sample, around 20% is held by the ten largest clones.

This sample is part of a study of blood T cell repertoires in COVID-19 (TCRdb year 2020). For the study in its entirety: Samples from collaborators originated in the United States, Italy and Spain and spanned both the acute and convalescent phases of COVID-19. The prospective study material was composed of cDNA or gDNA derived from T cells, B-cell-depleted T cells, or PBMCs. Deeply sampled blood TCRbeta repertoires from subjects exposed to, actively infected with, or recovered from COVID-19 were included in the dataset. The repertoires were released in a freely available public database meant as a resource for research on the immune response to SARS-CoV-2. Samples were obtained from the ongoing ImmuneRACE study (first 160 participants) and from about 1,300 subjects provided by 6 global collaborators. Nearly every sample came with metadata listing a de-identified subject ID, COVID-19 status, age in years and sex. Where HLA class I and class II types were available, the types were taken from metadata supplied by the sample provider, not from assay-based typing.

Overall study outcomes, separate from this receptor: The quantity of clinical and demographic metadata differed by source and by participant and was supplied without curation.

This clonotype was sampled from a woman between 65 and 79 years old with acute or convalescent COVID-19. This sequence uses TRBV6-5 and TRBJ1-5, with 7 middle bases fitting TRBD1. Sequencing was carried out using peripheral blood. CDR3 protein: CASRATGSGNQPQHF. The DNA sequence is given as TGTGCCAGCAGGGCGACAGGGAGCGGCAATCAGCCCCAGCATTTT.